Each of the 4 T cell receptor beta chains below was sequenced from the same sample in a study of blood T cell repertoires in COVID-19. Using immunoSEQ multiplex PCR, the repertoire was profiled, and TCRdb retains in-frame clones only, with some absent. The table lists around 200,000 clones, around 84% of them singletons. Sequencing was performed on PBMCs or T cells enriched from blood (not recorded which). The receptors here all came from a young woman who had recovered from COVID-19.

The V call is TRBV5-1, the J call TRBJ2-3; 12 nucleotides agree with TRBD2. Germline lookup yields CDR1 SGHRS and CDR2 YFSETQ. V lost 3 bases, J lost 2 bases, and 10 bases stayed unmatched. The CDR3 has 18 amino acids. In nucleotides, the CDR3 is TGCGCCAGCAGCTCGGGACTAGCGGGCAGTTCTTACACAGATACGCAGTATTTT. Translating it yields CASSSGLAGSSYTDTQYF.

The V and J genes are TRBV5-1 and TRBJ2-7; TRBD1 matches at 8 bases. Germline assignment: CDR1 SGHRS and CDR2 YFSETQ. The J segment lost 3 bases and the V segment lost 0 bases, leaving 5 bases of the junction unmatched. This CDR3 region has 15 residues. The CDR3 DNA reads TGCGCCAGCAGCTTGGTCGGACAGGGCAACTACGAGCAGTACTTC. Protein: CASSLVGQGNYEQYF.

The chain employs TRBV7-2 and TRBJ1-5; tentative D call: TRBD1 (5 bases). Trimming removed 0 bases from V and 0 bases from J, with 15 bases in between. The CDR3 totals 18 residues. Germline CDR1 and CDR2: SGHTA and FQGNSA. The CDR3 is CASSLAIQGGFSNQPQHF. CDR3 bases: TGTGCCAGCAGCTTAGCGATCCAGGGAGGTTTTAGCAATCAGCCCCAGCATTTT.

This clone was counted only a few times. V usage is TRBV15 and J usage is TRBJ2-5; 10 bases agree with TRBD2. The germline V gene encodes CDR1 LNHNV and CDR2 YYDKDF (reference sequence). With 0 bases clipped from V and 5 bases from J, the junction kept 12 bases outside the gene matches. The CDR3 sequence is 18 residues long. The CDR3 sequence: CATSRDQASGSGRETQYF. CDR3 nucleotide sequence: TGTGCCACCAGCAGAGATCAGGCTAGCGGGAGTGGTCGGGAGACCCAGTACTTC.